This entry describes one T cell receptor beta chain. Antigen: not known. Repertoires were generated with immunoSEQ multiplex PCR, while TCRdb's copy carries only in-frame clones and drops some. The table lists about 130,000 clones, 80% to 95% of them singletons, with roughly 0.2% in the top ten. The sample belongs to a study of graft-versus-host responses after intestinal transplantation. For the study at large: In this cohort, recipients had multivisceral, liver-intestinal, or isolated intestinal transplants.

V lost 0 bases to trimming and J lost 8 bases; unmatched junction nucleotides: 6. CDR1 SGHAT and CDR2 FQNNGV come from the germline V gene. The CDR3 consists of 15 residues. The sample here was unstimulated CD4+ T cells sorted from spleen or lymph node cells, taken before intestinal transplant. This TCR was recovered from a human donor who received an intestinal transplant. The J gene is TRBJ1-1, the V gene TRBV11-2, with TRBD1 identical over 10 bases. The CDR3 coding sequence is TGTGCCAGCAGCTTAGATCGCGACAGGGGGCTCGAAGCTTTCTTT. Encoded protein: CASSLDRDRGLEAFF.